This T cell receptor delta chain was observed in a study of gamma-delta T cells after stem cell transplantation. The length of the CDR3 is 18 residues. The junction had 18 bases not matched to a gene; V was cut back by 3 bases and J by 7 bases. The germline CDR1 and CDR2 sequences are GEAIGNYY and EKD. TCRdb reanalysed the RT-PCR reads with CATT. Of some 2,000 delta-chain clones in the sample, approximately 4.6% were seen once. On this clone: The protein recorded in TCRdb matches a much larger clone and deviates from this DNA's translation at residue 14, suggesting a read error; the protein here is obtained by translating the DNA.

This receptor was obtained from a human donor. It is not recorded whose cells these are; they may come from a transplant donor. Sequences were obtained from gamma-delta T cells. The chain links TRDV2 to TRDJ1; the match to TRDD3 covers 11 bases. CDR3 DNA: TGTGCCTGTGACCCTTTACGGCCTGGGGGATACATCCTCGGTAAACTCATCTTT. Translating gives CACDPLRPGGYILGKLIF.